These 23 T cell receptor beta chains were all obtained from the same sample, sequenced in a study of CD8+ T cells in alopecia areata. TCR sequencing used cDNA made by reverse transcription of extracted RNA. Using immunoSEQ multiplex PCR, the repertoire was profiled, and TCRdb retains in-frame clones only, with some absent. The sample yields approximately 210,000 clones, just over 65% seen once. Treatment here: oral pan-JAK inhibitor, 5-10 mg twice daily. Material: CD4+ T cells sorted from blood, obtained at week 44, from a patient treated with tofacitinib. The receptor source for this set is a human donor with alopecia areata.

J is TRBJ2-7 and V is TRBV20-1; the match to TRBD1 covers 8 bases. V lost 6 bases, J lost 9 bases, and 7 bases stayed unmatched. Germline V CDR1 and CDR2: DFQATT, SNEGSKA (reference sequence). The CDR3 has 11 residues. The CDR3 is CSANSGGRQYF. The CDR3 DNA reads TGCAGTGCCAACTCAGGGGGCAGGCAGTACTTC.

The chain recombines TRBV6-5 with TRBJ1-6; 7 nucleotides match TRBD1. V lost 8 bases to trimming and J lost 8 bases; unmatched junction nucleotides: 9. Germline assignment: CDR1 MNHEY and CDR2 SVGAGI. This CDR3 is built from 14 residues. CDR3 sequence reads: CASGIRDRYSPLHF. CDR3 sequence (DNA): TGTGCCAGCGGTATCCGGGACAGATATTCACCCCTCCACTTT.

This clone has only a few counts. The chain joins TRBV6-6 to TRBJ1-5; weak D call: TRBD1 (6 bases). The CDR3 is 15 amino acids. V lost 5 bases and J lost 5, with 16 bases in between. Germline loops: CDR1 MNHNY, CDR2 SVGAGI (reference sequence). In DNA, the CDR3 is TGTGCCAGCAGTCCCCCCAGGGGTCTTGATCAGCCCCAGCATTTT. This codes for CASSPPRGLDQPQHF.

A single count supports this clone. The chain uses TRBV25-1 and TRBJ1-2; D unresolved. Germline CDR1 and CDR2: MGHDK and SYGVNS. The CDR3 has 14 residues. V was clipped by 4 bases and J by 1 base, with 10 bases between them. CDR3 sequence reads: CASSVWEINYGYTF. The CDR3 DNA reads TGTGCCAGCAGTGTTTGGGAGATTAACTATGGCTACACCTTC.

This clone was seen a handful of times. The chain has TRBV5-1 and TRBJ2-3, with D unclear. Germline lookup yields CDR1 SGHRS and CDR2 YFSETQ. The CDR3 is made up of 16 amino acids. Trimming shortened V by 0 bases and J by 1 base, and 12 bases separated the two germline ends. The CDR3 nucleotides are TGCGCCAGCAGCTTGGTCCGGGCAAGGGGCACAGATACGCAGTATTTT. Residues: CASSLVRARGTDTQYF. Using reference TRBV5-1 and TRBJ2-3 for the parts outside the CDR3, the full variable domain is KAGVTQTPRYLIKTRGQQVTLSCSPISGHRSVSWYQQTPGQGLQFLFEYFSETQRNKGNFPGRFSGRQFSNSRSEMNVSTLELGDSALYLCASSLVRARGTDTQYFGPGTRLTVL.

The chain combines TRBV5-1 with TRBJ1-2; D is uncertain. Germline V gene sequence: CDR1 SGHRS, CDR2 YFSETQ. The CDR3 is 14 amino acids. Trimming pared 4 bases from V and 2 bases from J, leaving 12 bases between. The CDR3 DNA sequence: TGCGCCAGCAGCCCGGACGGGTTCAACTATGGCTACACCTTC. Its translation is CASSPDGFNYGYTF.

This chain connects TRBV5-1 to TRBJ2-1; 8 nucleotides align to TRBD2. Trimming removed 5 bases from V and 2 bases from J; junction bases left unmatched: 9. Germline CDR1 and CDR2: SGHRS and YFSETQ. The CDR3 is made up of 16 amino acids. As DNA, the CDR3 is TGCGCCAGCAGGTTGAGCGGGGGCCAAACCTACAATGAGCAGTTCTTC. Amino acid sequence: CASRLSGGQTYNEQFF.

The chain uses TRBV4-3 and TRBJ1-5, with D possibly matching TRBD1 (5 bases). The CDR3 runs 14 residues. The V gene's germline CDR1 is LGHNA and CDR2 YSLEER. Trimming left V 4 bases short and J 9 bases short, with 16 bases between. CDR3 in amino acids: CASSPWGGVPPQHF. In DNA form, the CDR3 reads TGCGCCAGCAGCCCTTGGGGGGGAGTTCCGCCCCAGCATTTT.

V and J are TRBV29-1 and TRBJ2-7; D unclear. Germline loops: CDR1 SQVTM, CDR2 ANQGSEA. V was trimmed by 4 bases and J by 6 bases, leaving 16 bases between them. CDR3 length: 13 residues. Written as DNA, the CDR3 is TGCAGCGTTGTCGACCTCCTACAGTCCGAGCAGTACTTC. Protein product: CSVVDLLQSEQYF.

This chain connects TRBV11-3 to TRBJ2-1; no definite D call. The CDR3 contains 13 residues. The ends were cut back, 6 bases at V and 4 bases at J, with 10 bases in the middle. CDR1 is SGHNT, CDR2 YENEEA, per germline. CDR3 DNA: TGTGCCAGCAGTCGATACCCGTACAATGAGCAGTTCTTC. This codes for CASSRYPYNEQFF.

The CDR3 nucleotides read TGTGCCAGCCGAAACAGCAGAATCGCTGAAGCTTTCTTT. Its protein product is CASRNSRIAEAFF. This chain joins TRBV19 and TRBJ1-1, with unresolved D. Germline V gives CDR1 LNHDA, CDR2 SQIVND (reference sequence). Trimming shortened V by 9 bases and J by 6 bases, and 17 bases separated the two germline ends. The CDR3 is 13 amino acids.

This chain uses TRBV4-3 with TRBJ2-3; D remains ambiguous. V lost 0 bases, J lost 1 base, and 8 bases lay in between. The CDR3 runs 15 residues. Germline V lookup: CDR1 LGHNA, CDR2 YSLEER. CDR3 coding DNA: TGCGCCAGCAGCCAAGAAATGGTGCGCACAGATACGCAGTATTTT. It translates to CASSQEMVRTDTQYF.

The chain couples TRBV29-1 to TRBJ2-7; D is perhaps TRBD1 (6 bases). The CDR3 sequence is 13 residues long. Looked up from germline, CDR1 is SQVTM and CDR2 is ANQGSEA. Between the trimmed V and J ends, which lost 3 bases and 5 bases, there was a span of 14 bases. CDR3 coding DNA: TGCAGCGTTGACCTTGGGCAGGGGCACGAGCAGTACTTC. This gives the protein CSVDLGQGHEQYF.

This rearrangement joins TRBV7-2 to TRBJ1-6, with no clear D. Per the germline V gene, CDR1 is SGHTA and CDR2 is FQGNSA. The germline V and J ends were trimmed by 1 base and 11 bases, with 9 bases remaining between them. CDR3 size: 13 residues. The CDR3 sequence is CASSLVTKAPLHF. CDR3 in DNA: TGTGCCAGCAGCTTAGTGACTAAGGCACCCCTCCACTTT.

The V and J genes are TRBV11-2 and TRBJ1-1, with D possibly matching TRBD1 (5 bases). V was clipped by 0 bases and J by 7 bases, with 18 bases between them. This CDR3 spans 16 amino acids. Germline CDR1 reads SGHAT; CDR2 reads FQNNGV. In nucleotides, the CDR3 is TGTGCCAGCAGCTTAGACGGTAGGGGAGGACGTGATGAAGCTTTCTTT. It specifies CASSLDGRGGRDEAFF.

This clone turned up a few times. This chain connects TRBV10-3 to TRBJ2-1; possible D gene TRBD2, 5 bases. Germline lookup yields CDR1 ENHRY and CDR2 SYGVKD. The CDR3 runs 15 residues. V was shortened by 11 bases and J by 4 bases, with 21 bases between the two germline ends. The CDR3 region is CASNSGRDLYNEQFF. CDR3 DNA sequence: TGTGCCTCGAACTCGGGAAGGGATCTTTACAATGAGCAGTTCTTC.

The rearrangement joins TRBV9 to TRBJ2-3, with 10 bases lining up with TRBD2. Germline CDR1 is SGDLS and CDR2 is YYNGEE. This CDR3 is built from 15 residues. The ends lost 4 bases at V and 3 bases at J; junction bases unmatched: 5. The CDR3 bases are TGTGCCAGCAGCCCTCGTAGCGGGGGGACAGATACGCAGTATTTT. Amino acids: CASSPRSGGTDTQYF. The full variable domain, with the rest looked up from reference TRBV9 and TRBJ2-3, is DSGVTQTPKHLITATGQRVTLRCSPRSGDLSVYWYQQSLDQGLQFLIQYYNGEERAKGNILERFSAQQFPDLHSELNLSSLELGDSALYFCASSPRSGGTDTQYFGPGTRLTVL.

This chain joins TRBV30 and TRBJ1-1; maybe TRBD1 (6 bases). V shed 3 bases and J shed 0 bases, with 20 bases lying between them. This CDR3 spans 17 amino acids. CDR1 and CDR2 (germline): GTSNPN, SVGIG (reference sequence). The CDR3 DNA sequence: TGTGCCTGGAGCGGCCTAGGACAGCGGACAATGAACACTGAAGCTTTCTTT. Its translation is CAWSGLGQRTMNTEAFF.

The V and J genes are TRBV2 and TRBJ1-1; D unclear. V gave up 1 base and J gave up 5 bases, with 11 bases separating them. CDR3 size: 14 residues. Looked up from germline, CDR1 is SNHLY and CDR2 is FYNNEI. This CDR3 reads CASSEGGYNTEAFF. Written as DNA, the CDR3 is TGTGCCAGCAGTGAAGGGGGTTATAATACTGAAGCTTTCTTT. The full variable domain, rest sourced from reference TRBV2 and TRBJ1-1, is EPEVTQTPSHQVTQMGQEVILRCVPISNHLYFYWYRQILGQKVEFLVSFYNNEISEKSEIFDDQFSVERPDGSNFTLKIRSTKLEDSAMYFCASSEGGYNTEAFFGQGTRLTVV.

This clone appeared many times. The DNA of the CDR3 is TGTGCCAGCAGCTTACAGATTGGGACGGTCAACTATAATCAGCCCCAGCATTTT. It encodes CASSLQIGTVNYNQPQHF. The chain carries TRBV7-9 and TRBJ1-5; weak D call: TRBD1 (5 bases). The CDR3 has 18 amino acids. Germline V CDR1 and CDR2: SEHNR, FQNEAQ (reference sequence). The V gene lost 2 bases and the J gene lost 4 bases, with 21 bases spanning the gap.

The V and J genes are TRBV6-1 and TRBJ1-4; a weak D match, TRBD1 (5 bases). With 3 bases removed from V and 14 bases from J, the gap between germline ends came to 19 bases. CDR1 and CDR2 (germline): MNHNS, SASEGT. The CDR3 is 14 amino acids. CDR3 nucleotides: TGTGCCAGCAGTGAGGGGGTGGCAGGGAAGAGGCTGTTTTTT. It translates to CASSEGVAGKRLFF.

The V call is TRBV2, the J call TRBJ2-7, with 12 nucleotides matching TRBD1. CDR3 length: 15 amino acids. Germline lookup yields CDR1 SNHLY and CDR2 FYNNEI. After removal of 6 bases from V and 5 bases from J, the junction contained 8 bases not matched to a gene. The CDR3 reads CASSSPGQGAHEQYF. The CDR3 DNA follows: TGTGCCAGCAGCTCCCCGGGACAGGGGGCCCACGAGCAGTACTTC.

This clone appeared a few times. The chain has TRBV15 and TRBJ2-7; D is possibly TRBD1 (5 bases). Trimming removed 0 bases from V and 3 bases from J, with 6 bases in between. The CDR3 extends over 13 amino acids. Germline V lookup: CDR1 LNHNV, CDR2 YYDKDF (reference sequence). DNA of the CDR3: TGTGCCACCAGCAGAGAAACAGGCTACGAGCAGTACTTC. This encodes CATSRETGYEQYF. Supplemented by reference TRBV15 and TRBJ2-7, the full variable domain reads DAMVIQNPRYQVTQFGKPVTLSCSQTLNHNVMYWYQQKSSQAPKLLFHYYDKDFNNEADTPDNFQSRRPNTSFCFLDIRSPGLGDTAMYLCATSRETGYEQYFGPGTRLTVT.